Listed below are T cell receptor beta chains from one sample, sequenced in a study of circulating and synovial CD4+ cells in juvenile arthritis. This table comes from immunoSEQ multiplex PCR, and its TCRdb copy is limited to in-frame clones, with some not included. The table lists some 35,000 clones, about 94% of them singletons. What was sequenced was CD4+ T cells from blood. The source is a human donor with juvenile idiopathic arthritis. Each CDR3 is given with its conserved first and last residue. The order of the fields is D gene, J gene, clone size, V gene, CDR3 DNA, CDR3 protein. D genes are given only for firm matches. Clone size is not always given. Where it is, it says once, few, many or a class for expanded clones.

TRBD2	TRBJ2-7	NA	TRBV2	TGTGCCAGCAGTGGGACGGGGGGGGAGCAGTACTTC	CASSGTGGEQYF
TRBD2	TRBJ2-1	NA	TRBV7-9	TGTGCCAGCAGCTTAGGCGGGGGGGCATTTTGGTCCTACAATGAGCAGTTCTTC	CASSLGGGAFWSYNEQFF
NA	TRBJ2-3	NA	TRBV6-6	TGTGCCAGCAGTTACTCTCTAGGTAGCACAGATACGCAGTATTTT	CASSYSLGSTDTQYF
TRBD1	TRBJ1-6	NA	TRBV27	TGTGCCAGCAGTTCGGACAGGGTTTCACCCCTCCACTTT	CASSSDRVSPLHF
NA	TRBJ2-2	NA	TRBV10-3	TGTGCCATCAGTGAGTCTACGAGGTTGGGCGGGGAGCTGTTTTTT	CAISESTRLGGELFF
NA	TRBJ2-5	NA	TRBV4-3	TGCGCCAGCAGCCCGAGGTTGCTAGTACTACAAGAGACCCAGTACTTC	CASSPRLLVLQETQYF
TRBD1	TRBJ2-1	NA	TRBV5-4	TGTGCCAGCAGCCCATCCGACAGGGGGCGCTTTAATGAGCAGTTCTTC	CASSPSDRGRFNEQFF
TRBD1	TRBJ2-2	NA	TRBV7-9	TGTGCCAGCAGCCCCCTACCCGGGACAGGGAGAAGCGTCACCGGGGAGCTGTTTTTT	CASSPLPGTGRSVTGELFF
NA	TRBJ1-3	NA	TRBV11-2	TGTGCCAGCAGCTTAGGAGGGTCTGGAAACACCATATATTTT	CASSLGGSGNTIYF
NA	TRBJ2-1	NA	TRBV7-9	TGTGCCAGCAGCTTCCGGGGTGAGCAGTTCTTC	CASSFRGEQFF
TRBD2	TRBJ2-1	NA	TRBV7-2	TGTGCCAGCAGCCAGAGCGCGGGGGGGTTGAATGAGCAGTTCTTC	CASSQSAGGLNEQFF
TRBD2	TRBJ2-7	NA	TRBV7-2	TGTGCCAGCAGCTTAGTGGCTAGCGGGGGAGTAGGGTACTTC	CASSLVASGGVGYF
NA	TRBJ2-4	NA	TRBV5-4	TGTGCCAGCAGCCCTAAACAGGGAAACATTCAGTACTTC	CASSPKQGNIQYF
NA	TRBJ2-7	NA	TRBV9	TGTGCCAGCAGCCCCCACAGGCGAAGCGACGAGCAGTACTTC	CASSPHRRSDEQYF
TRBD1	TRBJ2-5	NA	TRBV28	TGTGCCAGCAGTCCGGGACAGGGTGGAAAAGAGACCCAGTACTTC	CASSPGQGGKETQYF
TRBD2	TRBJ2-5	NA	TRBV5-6	TGTGCCAGCAGCGCAGGACTAGCGGGGGGAGAGACCCAGTACTTC	CASSAGLAGGETQYF
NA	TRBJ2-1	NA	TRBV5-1	TGCGCCAGCAGCCTTCACAATGAGCAGTTCTTC	CASSLHNEQFF
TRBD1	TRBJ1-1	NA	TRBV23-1	TGCGCCAGCAGTCACGACAGGGGTGACACTGAAGCTTTCTTT	CASSHDRGDTEAFF
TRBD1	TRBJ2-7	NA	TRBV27	TGTGCCAGCAGTTTCAGGGACAGGGGGCGCGAGCAGTACTTC	CASSFRDRGREQYF
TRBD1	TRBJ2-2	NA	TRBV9	TGTGCCAGCAGCTTACGTGACAGGGCTAGCACCGGGGAGCTGTTTTTT	CASSLRDRASTGELFF
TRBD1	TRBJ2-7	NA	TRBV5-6	TGTGCCAGCAGTTTAGGCAGGGGGCCCTACGAGCAGTACTTC	CASSLGRGPYEQYF
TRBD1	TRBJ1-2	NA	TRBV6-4	TGTGCCAGCAGTGACTCGGGTAGGGGGCTCCACTATGGCTACACCTTC	CASSDSGRGLHYGYTF
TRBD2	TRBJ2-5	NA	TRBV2	TGTGCCAGCATAGCGGGGGGAGAGACCCAGTACTTC	CASIAGGETQYF
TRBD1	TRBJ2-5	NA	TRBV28	TGTGCCACCGGGACAGGGCCAGAGACCCAGTACTTC	CATGTGPETQYF
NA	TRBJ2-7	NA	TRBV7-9	TGTGCCAGCAGCAAACCCTCTACGGGGGGCAGGATGAGGTACGAGCAGTACTTC	CASSKPSTGGRMRYEQYF
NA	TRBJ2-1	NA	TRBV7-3	TGTGCCAGCAGCATCTTTAGCCGTTTAGCGGTTGAGCAGTTCTTC	CASSIFSRLAVEQFF
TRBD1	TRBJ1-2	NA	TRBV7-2	TGTGCCAGCAGCTTGGCGTGGAGGGGGCACTACGGCTACACCTTC	CASSLAWRGHYGYTF
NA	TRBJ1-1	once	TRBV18	TGTGCCAGCTCACGCTTAGGGGGGGTCAACACTGAAGCTTTCTTT	CASSRLGGVNTEAFF
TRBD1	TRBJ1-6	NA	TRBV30	TGTGCCTGGAGTGTAGACAGGGGGCAAAATTCACCCCTCCACTTT	CAWSVDRGQNSPLHF
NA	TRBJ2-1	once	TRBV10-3	TGTGCCATCAGGACCGGACAGACAAGCTCCTACAATGAGCAGTTCTTC	CAIRTGQTSSYNEQFF
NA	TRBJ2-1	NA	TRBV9	TGTGCCAGCAGCGTTCTCCAGGCTCGGTCCTACAATGAGCAGTTCTTC	CASSVLQARSYNEQFF
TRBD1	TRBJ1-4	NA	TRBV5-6	TGTGCCAGCAGCCGGGACAGGGTGGGCGAAAAACTGTTTTTT	CASSRDRVGEKLFF
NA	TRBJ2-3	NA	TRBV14	TGTGCCAGCAGCCAACGACGGGGGTACGGTACAGATACGCAGTATTTT	CASSQRRGYGTDTQYF
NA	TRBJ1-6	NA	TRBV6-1	TGTGCCAGCAGTGAAGCGCGCGGTTCACCCCTCCACTTT	CASSEARGSPLHF
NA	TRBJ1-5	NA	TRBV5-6	TGTGCCAGCAGCTTGGGGCCGGGTAGCAATCAGCCCCAGCATTTT	CASSLGPGSNQPQHF
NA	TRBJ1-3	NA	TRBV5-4	TGTGCCAGCCGTGGGCCCAACTCTGGAAACACCATATATTTT	CASRGPNSGNTIYF
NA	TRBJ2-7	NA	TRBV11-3	TGTGCCAGCAGCTTAGCAAGGGGCTACGAGCAGTACTTC	CASSLARGYEQYF
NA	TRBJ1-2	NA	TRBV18	TGTGCCAGCTCACCACCGGGGAGGGTCTATGGCTACACCTTC	CASSPPGRVYGYTF
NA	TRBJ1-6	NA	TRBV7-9	TGTGCCAGCAGCCGAGCAAGCCCCTATAATTCCCCCCTCCACTTT	CASSRASPYNSPLHF
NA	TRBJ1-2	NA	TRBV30	TGTGCCTGGAGCGACACCCTAACAGTCTATGGCTACACCTTC	CAWSDTLTVYGYTF
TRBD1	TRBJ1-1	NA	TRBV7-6	TGTGCCAGCAGCTTACAGGGGGGTTTGAACACTGAAGCTTTCTTT	CASSLQGGLNTEAFF
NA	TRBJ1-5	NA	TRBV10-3	TGTGCCACCTCCGCGGGGGGCGCTTCTCAGCCCCAGCATTTT	CATSAGGASQPQHF
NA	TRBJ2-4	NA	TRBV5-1	TGCGCCAGCAGCTTGGAATCGGGAAGTTGGACCAAAAACATTCAGTACTTC	CASSLESGSWTKNIQYF
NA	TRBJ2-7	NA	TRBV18	TGTGCCAGCTCACCGCAGGAAAGCTCCTACGAGCAGTACTTC	CASSPQESSYEQYF
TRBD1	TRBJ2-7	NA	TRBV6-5	TGTGCCAGCAGTTATCACAGGGGTTACGAGCAGTACTTC	CASSYHRGYEQYF
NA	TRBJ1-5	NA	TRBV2	TGTGCCAGCCGACTCCTCTGGAATCAGCCCCAGCATTTT	CASRLLWNQPQHF
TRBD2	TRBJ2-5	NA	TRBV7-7	TGTGCCAGCAGCTTCCAGCGGGGAGAGACCCAGTACTTC	CASSFQRGETQYF
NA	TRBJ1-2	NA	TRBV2	TGTGCCAGCAGTGTAGTGGCGACAGCGTACTATGGCTACACCTTC	CASSVVATAYYGYTF
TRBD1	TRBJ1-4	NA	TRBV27	TGTGCCAGCAGACTCGGGACAGGGGCGTCTAATGAAAAACTGTTTTTT	CASRLGTGASNEKLFF
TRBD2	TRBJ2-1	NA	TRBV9	TGTGCCAGCAGCGTAGCCACTAGCGGGGCGTCCTACAATGAGCAGTTCTTC	CASSVATSGASYNEQFF